A selection of T cell receptor beta chains follows, all from one sample in a study of blood T cell repertoires in COVID-19. Sequencing used immunoSEQ multiplex PCR; TCRdb keeps in-frame clones, though not all of them. The table has about 73,000 clones, around 79% seen once. The specimen sequenced was peripheral blood. Receptor source: a man aged 55 to 70 with acute or convalescent COVID-19. Each CDR3 is given with its conserved first and last residue. Clone size is not always given. Where it is, it says once, few, many or a class for expanded clones.

V gene	J gene	clone size	CDR3 protein
TRBV30	TRBJ1-6	NA	CAWSSSGTSNSPLHF
TRBV5-1	TRBJ2-5	NA	CASSLGGGSQETQYF
TRBV14	TRBJ1-6	NA	CASRPDTSSSPLHF
TRBV28	TRBJ1-5	NA	CASSLGERNQPQHF
TRBV5-1	TRBJ2-1	NA	CASAAITGARLYGEQFF
TRBV6-4	TRBJ2-1	NA	CASSGDPAGNEQFF
TRBV5-1	TRBJ2-1	NA	CASSLRRGGAGDEQFF
TRBV15	TRBJ1-1	NA	CATRTGDKAFF
TRBV18	TRBJ1-4	few	CASSPSLGVTNEKLFF
TRBV30	TRBJ2-5	NA	CAWKGAETQYF
TRBV7-9	TRBJ2-7	once	CASSLAEDEQYF
TRBV19	TRBJ1-2	NA	CASSSRQVANYGYTF
TRBV12-5	TRBJ2-3	few	CASGSLQGADTQYF
TRBV7-2	TRBJ1-6	NA	CASSLRGAGYNSPLHF
TRBV30	TRBJ2-5	NA	CASSTGGEETQYF
TRBV24-1	TRBJ2-2	NA	CATSDPRVGGTGELFF
TRBV28	TRBJ2-1	few	CASSYRGRLFF
TRBV6-1	TRBJ2-5	NA	CASSDGGFGETQYF
TRBV3-1/TRBV3-2	TRBJ1-1	NA	CASSQDLRRARMPEAFF
TRBV29-1	TRBJ1-4	NA	CSVPGETNEKLFF
TRBV30	TRBJ2-3	NA	CAWSPPPGNTQYF
TRBV4-1	TRBJ2-7	few	CASSQSAGADEQYF
TRBV27	TRBJ2-1	NA	CASSLLRGGRANEQFF
TRBV9	TRBJ2-1	NA	CASTATSYYNEQFF
TRBV5-1	TRBJ2-1	few	CASSPGGGLASGEQFF
TRBV30	TRBJ1-5	NA	CAWSLSVNQPQHF
TRBV6-1	TRBJ2-1	NA	CASRGTGNEQFF
TRBV30	TRBJ2-7	NA	CAWSVRDSYEQYF
TRBV24-1	TRBJ2-7	many	CATSDSLGHRQFYEQYF
TRBV28	TRBJ2-1	once	CASSSLGLAGDNEQFF
TRBV24-1	TRBJ2-3	NA	CATSGSSQGPDTQYF
TRBV27	TRBJ1-4	NA	CASSPLGGPSEKLFF
TRBV5-4	TRBJ2-1	NA	CASSPLRTSGSSNEQFF
TRBV18	TRBJ2-2	NA	CASSVAGTGELFF
TRBV11-2	TRBJ2-2	NA	CASSPVGTTKDTGELFF
TRBV2	TRBJ2-3	many	CASSETSRSTDTQYF
TRBV11-3	TRBJ2-3	NA	CASSSGQLRTDTQYF
TRBV10-2	TRBJ1-1	many	CASSESTETMNTEAFF
TRBV10-3	TRBJ1-1	NA	CATGEIPSSEAFF
TRBV10-3	TRBJ1-1	few	CAIRRKQGMVEAFF
TRBV6-5	TRBJ2-7	NA	CASNTRGASSYEQYF
TRBV9	TRBJ1-2	NA	CASSVAPGGASEGYGYTF
TRBV4-2	TRBJ2-7	NA	CASSQGRLAGGPYEQYF
TRBV27	TRBJ1-3	NA	CASSRTGSANTIYF
TRBV7-3	TRBJ1-2	few	CASSLVWGQGGYTF
TRBV24-1	TRBJ2-3	NA	CATSDLLLSGGADTQYF
TRBV18	TRBJ1-1	NA	CASSPQPEDTEAFF
TRBV29-1	TRBJ1-6	many	CSVRQGEGSPLHF
TRBV4-1	TRBJ2-1	NA	CASSQGALGALNEQFF
TRBV12-5	TRBJ2-1	NA	CASGVLSSEQFF
TRBV11-2	TRBJ1-1	NA	CASSYSGGDTEAFF
TRBV3-1/TRBV3-2	TRBJ2-7	NA	CASSQDNRDHEQYF
TRBV11-1	TRBJ2-3	NA	CASSLEGGTDTQYF
TRBV4-1	TRBJ2-1	many	CASSQGDGGENEQFF
TRBV7-6	TRBJ2-1	NA	CASSLGLADGEQFF